A selection of T cell receptor beta chains follows, all from one sample in a study of graft-versus-host responses after intestinal transplantation. Their specific antigens are unknown. Clones were sequenced by immunoSEQ multiplex PCR, and TCRdb holds only the in-frame ones, with some missing. The sample has under 75,000 clones, 90% seen once. The sample was unstimulated CD8+ T cells sorted from spleen or lymph node cells, taken before transplant. All receptors come from a human donor who was the organ donor for an intestinal transplant. The CDR3 runs from the conserved cysteine through the conserved F or W.

V gene: TRBV28
J gene: TRBJ1-2
CDR3 protein: CASGAGGPGGYTF

V gene: TRBV5-5
J gene: TRBJ2-1
CDR3 protein: CASSYGLRDREFDEQFF

V gene: TRBV4-1
J gene: TRBJ2-1
CDR3 protein: CASSHPGQPYNEQFF

V gene: TRBV14
J gene: TRBJ2-1
CDR3 protein: CASSRQGKPYNEQFF

V gene: TRBV6-1
J gene: TRBJ2-5
CDR3 protein: CASSEMAGGLRETQYF

V gene: TRBV4-3
J gene: TRBJ2-2
CDR3 protein: CASSQSTGSTGELFF

V gene: TRBV4-2
J gene: TRBJ1-1
CDR3 protein: CASSIPSRGMNTEAFF

V gene: TRBV4-2
J gene: TRBJ2-5
CDR3 protein: CASSPLRVWGKETQYF

V gene: TRBV9
J gene: TRBJ2-3
CDR3 protein: CASEPGGTSTDTQYF

V gene: TRBV5-1
J gene: TRBJ2-1
CDR3 protein: CASSKGLAGGSSYNEQFF

V gene: TRBV9
J gene: TRBJ1-2
CDR3 protein: CASSASHRGNYGYTF

V gene: TRBV5-1
J gene: TRBJ2-5
CDR3 protein: CASSFIGRQYIQQETQYF

V gene: TRBV7-6
J gene: TRBJ2-1
CDR3 protein: CASSLMGDEQFF

V gene: TRBV27
J gene: TRBJ2-1
CDR3 protein: CASSTKTGDGVDEQFF

V gene: TRBV4-1
J gene: TRBJ2-5
CDR3 protein: CASSQSSGGPQETQYF

V gene: TRBV28
J gene: TRBJ1-2
CDR3 protein: CASRGTGLYGYTF

V gene: TRBV6-5
J gene: TRBJ1-3
CDR3 protein: CASSQGLSGNTIYF

V gene: TRBV10-1
J gene: TRBJ1-1
CDR3 protein: CASSSGSNTEAFF

V gene: TRBV18
J gene: TRBJ1-2
CDR3 protein: CASSPPELEVHGYTF

V gene: TRBV28
J gene: TRBJ1-3
CDR3 protein: CASSVTPGTGNTIYF

V gene: TRBV28
J gene: TRBJ1-5
CDR3 protein: CASSNPTESNSYGNQPQHF

V gene: TRBV28
J gene: TRBJ2-3
CDR3 protein: CASSATTGLASDTQYF